What follows describes a single T cell receptor beta chain. Its specificity is not known. This specimen belongs to a study of CD4 T cells in relation to SARS-CoV-2 and coronaviruses. Profiled with immunoSEQ multiplex PCR; TCRdb holds only in-frame clones, not every one. The table records around 20,000 clones, approximately 82% of them present only once. Before the COVID-19 pandemic, during about 2011-2018, CD4+ T cells were taken from unexposed donors. After about 10 days of culture, CD4+ T cells were isolated. The trim removed 0 bases at V and 0 bases at J, leaving 6 bases unmatched. CDR1 is LGHDT and CDR2 is YNNKEL in the germline V gene (reference sequence). CDR3 length: 17 residues. The study's findings and limits: In about 65% of donors, memory CD4+ clonotypes crossrecognized SARS-CoV-2 and at least one common cold coronavirus spike.

Source material: CD4+ T cells from PBMCs, cultured in vitro. This receptor was taken from a human donor in good health. The genes are TRBV3-1 (or the pseudogene TRBV3-2) and TRBJ2-5; 8 bases are a match to TRBD2. CDR3 DNA: TGTGCCAGCAGCCAAGAACGAACGGGAGGGTACCAAGAGACCCAGTACTTC. It specifies CASSQERTGGYQETQYF.